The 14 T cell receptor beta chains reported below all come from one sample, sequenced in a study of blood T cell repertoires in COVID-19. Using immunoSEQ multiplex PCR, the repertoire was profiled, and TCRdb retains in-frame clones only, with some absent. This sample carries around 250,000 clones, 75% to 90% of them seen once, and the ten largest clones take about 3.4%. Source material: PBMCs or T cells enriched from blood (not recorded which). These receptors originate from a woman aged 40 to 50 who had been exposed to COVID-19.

Here the CDR3 DNA reads TGCGCCAGCAGCCAAGAGGGCGCAGGGCCACCCGGGGATACGCAGTATTTT. This sequence encodes CASSQEGAGPPGDTQYF. The chain links TRBV4-3 to TRBJ2-3; D might be TRBD1 (5 bases). The CDR3 has 17 residues. The V end was cut by 0 bases, the J end by 6 bases, with 19 bases between. Germline values: CDR1 LGHNA, CDR2 YSLEER.

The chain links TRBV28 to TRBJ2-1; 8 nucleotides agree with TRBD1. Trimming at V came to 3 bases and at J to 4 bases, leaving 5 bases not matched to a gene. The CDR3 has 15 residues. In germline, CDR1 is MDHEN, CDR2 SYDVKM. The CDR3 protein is CASSLLGQAYNEQFF. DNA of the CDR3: TGTGCCAGCAGTTTGTTGGGACAGGCTTACAATGAGCAGTTCTTC. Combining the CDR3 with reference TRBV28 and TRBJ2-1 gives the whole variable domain DVKVTQSSRYLVKRTGEKVFLECVQDMDHENMFWYRQDPGLGLRLIYFSYDVKMKEKGDIPEGYSVSREKKERFSLILESASTNQTSMYLCASSLLGQAYNEQFFGPGTRLTVL.

The CDR3 DNA is TGTGCCAGTAGTTACCTTGGGGGGGCCAAAACTCCTCAAGCTTTCTTT. Its translation is CASSYLGGAKTPQAFF. The rearrangement links TRBV19 to TRBJ1-1; possibly TRBD1 for D (6 bases). Germline CDR1 LNHDA, CDR2 SQIVND (reference sequence). The CDR3 length is 16 residues. V was trimmed by 5 bases and J by 9 bases, leaving 25 bases between them.

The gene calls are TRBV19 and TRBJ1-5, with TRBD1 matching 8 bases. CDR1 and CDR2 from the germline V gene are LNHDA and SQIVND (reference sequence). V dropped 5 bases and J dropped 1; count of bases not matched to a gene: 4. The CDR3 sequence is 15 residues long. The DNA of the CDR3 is TGTGCCAGTAGTCCTCAGGGGGCAAGCAATCAGCCCCAGCATTTT. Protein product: CASSPQGASNQPQHF. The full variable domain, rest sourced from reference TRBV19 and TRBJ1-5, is DGGITQSPKYLFRKEGQNVTLSCEQNLNHDAMYWYRQDPGQGLRLIYYSQIVNDFQKGDIAEGYSVSREKKESFPLTVTSAQKNPTAFYLCASSPQGASNQPQHFGDGTRLSIL.

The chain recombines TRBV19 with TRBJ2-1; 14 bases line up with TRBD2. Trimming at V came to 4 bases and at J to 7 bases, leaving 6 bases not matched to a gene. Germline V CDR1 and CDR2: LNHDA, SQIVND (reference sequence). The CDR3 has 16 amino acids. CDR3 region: CASSTFGTSGRNEQFF. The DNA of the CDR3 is TGTGCCAGTAGTACTTTCGGGACTAGCGGGAGAAATGAGCAGTTCTTC.

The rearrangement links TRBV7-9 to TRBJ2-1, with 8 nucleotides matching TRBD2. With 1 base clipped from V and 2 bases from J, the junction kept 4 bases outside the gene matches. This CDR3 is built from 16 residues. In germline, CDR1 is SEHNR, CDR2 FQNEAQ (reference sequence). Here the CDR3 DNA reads TGTGCCAGCAGCTTAGAATTAGCGGGACCCTACAATGAGCAGTTCTTC. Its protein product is CASSLELAGPYNEQFF.

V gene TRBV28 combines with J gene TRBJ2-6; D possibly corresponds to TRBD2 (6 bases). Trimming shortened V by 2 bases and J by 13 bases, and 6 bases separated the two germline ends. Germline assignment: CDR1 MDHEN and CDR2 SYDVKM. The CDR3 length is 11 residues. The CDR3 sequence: CASSLREVLTF. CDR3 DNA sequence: TGTGCCAGCAGTTTACGGGAGGTCCTGACTTTC.

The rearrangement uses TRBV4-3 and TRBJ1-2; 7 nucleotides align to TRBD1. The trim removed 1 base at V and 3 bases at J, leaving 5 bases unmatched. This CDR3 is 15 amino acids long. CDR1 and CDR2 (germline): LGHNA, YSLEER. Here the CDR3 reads CASSQGQGLDYGYTF. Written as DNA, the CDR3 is TGCGCCAGCAGCCAAGGACAGGGCTTGGACTATGGCTACACCTTC.

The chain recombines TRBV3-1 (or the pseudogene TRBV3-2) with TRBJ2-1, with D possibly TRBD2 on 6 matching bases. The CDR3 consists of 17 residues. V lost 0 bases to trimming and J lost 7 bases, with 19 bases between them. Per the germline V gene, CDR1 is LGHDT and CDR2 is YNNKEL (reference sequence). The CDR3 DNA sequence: TGTGCCAGCAGCCAAGAATCCATAGGGGCGGGATATAATGAGCAGTTCTTC. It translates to CASSQESIGAGYNEQFF.

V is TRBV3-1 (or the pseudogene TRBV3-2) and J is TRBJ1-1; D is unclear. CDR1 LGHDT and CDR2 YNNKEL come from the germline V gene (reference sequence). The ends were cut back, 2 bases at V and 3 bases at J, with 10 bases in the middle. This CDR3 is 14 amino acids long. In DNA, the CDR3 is TGTGCCAGCAGCCAACATGGTCGGGACACTGAAGCTTTCTTT. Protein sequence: CASSQHGRDTEAFF.

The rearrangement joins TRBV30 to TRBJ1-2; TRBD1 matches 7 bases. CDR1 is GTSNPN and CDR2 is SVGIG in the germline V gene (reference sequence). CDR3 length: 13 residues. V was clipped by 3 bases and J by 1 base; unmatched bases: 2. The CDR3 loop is CAWRNRGNYGYTF. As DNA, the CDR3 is TGTGCCTGGAGGAACAGGGGTAACTATGGCTACACCTTC.

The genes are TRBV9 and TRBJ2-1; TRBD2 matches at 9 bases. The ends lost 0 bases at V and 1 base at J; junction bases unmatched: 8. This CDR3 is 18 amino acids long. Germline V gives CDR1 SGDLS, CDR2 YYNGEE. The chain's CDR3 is CASSVGSSGIGSYNEQFF. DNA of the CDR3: TGTGCCAGCAGCGTAGGGTCTAGCGGGATAGGGTCCTACAATGAGCAGTTCTTC.

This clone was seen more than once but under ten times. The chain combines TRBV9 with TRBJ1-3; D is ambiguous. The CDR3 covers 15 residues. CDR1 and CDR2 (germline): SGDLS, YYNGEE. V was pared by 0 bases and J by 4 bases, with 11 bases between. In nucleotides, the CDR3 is TGTGCCAGCAGCGTAGCTACGAGGGCGGGAAACACCATATATTTT. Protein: CASSVATRAGNTIYF.

The CDR3 DNA follows: TGTGCCAGCAGCGACAGGGGGCGCCCCTCTAACACTGAAGCTTTCTTT. As protein: CASSDRGRPSNTEAFF. This chain connects TRBV11-1 to TRBJ1-1; TRBD1 aligns across 10 bases. V trimming: 5 bases; J trimming: 2 bases; junction bases outside the gene matches: 8. CDR3 length: 16 amino acids. Germline V gene sequence: CDR1 SGHAT, CDR2 FQDESV (reference sequence).